This entry features one TCR beta chain sequence. The entry originates in a study of blood T cell repertoires in COVID-19. Overall study: Acute-phase and convalescent COVID-19 samples originated in the United States, Italy and Spain.

This table comes from immunoSEQ multiplex PCR, and its TCRdb copy is limited to in-frame clones, with some not included. Among under 450,000 clones listed, approximately 90% were seen once. Adults between about 18 and 89 years of age took part from about 24 US areas. In assigning cohorts, the study relied on participant-reported clinical history. Those designated as exposed participants met a COVID-19 case within 2 weeks before study entry. V gave up 5 bases and J gave up 2 bases; unmatched junction bases: 9. The length of the CDR3 is 16 residues. Germline V gene data show CDR1 as LGHNT and CDR2 as FRNRAP.

The chain uses TRBV12-5 and TRBJ1-5, with 7 bases that match TRBD1. The receptor was isolated from a middle-aged woman who had been exposed to COVID-19. Sequenced sample: PBMCs or T cells enriched from blood (not recorded which). The CDR3 nucleotides read TGTGCTAGTGGTAACGGGGGCGGACAGGGCAATCAGCCCCAGCATTTT. Amino acids: CASGNGGGQGNQPQHF. Using reference TRBV12-5 and TRBJ1-5 for the parts outside the CDR3, the full variable domain is DARVTQTPRHKVTEMGQEVTMRCQPILGHNTVFWYRQTMMQGLELLAYFRNRAPLDDSGMPKDRFSAEMPDATLATLKIQPSEPRDSAVYFCASGNGGGQGNQPQHFGDGTRLSIL.